The 19 T cell receptor beta chains in this list originate from one sample, sequenced in a study of CD8+ T cells in alopecia areata. Following extraction, RNA underwent reverse transcription to cDNA, which served as the sequencing template. TCRdb's copy holds only in-frame clones and misses some; the assay was immunoSEQ multiplex PCR. The table records under 70,000 clones, about 96% of them present only once. Material: CD8+ T cells sorted from blood, obtained at week 0. The receptor set was obtained from a human donor with alopecia areata.

The V call is TRBV5-6, the J call TRBJ2-2; TRBD1 matches at 7 bases. CDR3 length: 18 amino acids. V was pared by 4 bases and J by 0 bases, with 12 bases of the junction left unmatched. Germline CDR1 and CDR2: SGHDT and YYEEEE. The CDR3, as DNA: TGTGCCAGCAGCCGGACTTGGGACAGACCTACGAACACCGGGGAGCTGTTTTTT. Translating gives CASSRTWDRPTNTGELFF.

This chain uses TRBV27 with TRBJ2-7, with 13 bases lining up with TRBD2. Unmatched junction bases numbered 6, after V lost 5 bases and J lost 2 bases. The CDR3 is made up of 16 amino acids. Germline V gives CDR1 MNHEY, CDR2 SMNVEV (reference sequence). CDR3: CASSPGTSGTPYEQYF. The CDR3 DNA sequence: TGTGCCAGCAGTCCAGGGACTAGCGGGACTCCCTACGAGCAGTACTTC.

This rearrangement joins TRBV7-2 to TRBJ1-2; 7 bases are a match to TRBD1. The ends lost 5 bases at V and 4 bases at J; junction bases unmatched: 13. This CDR3 region has 16 residues. Germline CDR1 and CDR2: SGHTA and FQGNSA. The CDR3 bases are TGTGCCAGCAGCCCCCATCGGGGACAGAGAACCTATGGCTACACCTTC. Encoded protein: CASSPHRGQRTYGYTF.

The gene calls are TRBV7-9 and TRBJ2-1; 8 bases fit TRBD1. Germline V CDR1 and CDR2: SEHNR, FQNEAQ (reference sequence). The CDR3 spans 14 residues. V dropped 8 bases and J dropped 4; count of bases not matched to a gene: 7. CDR3 residues: CASVYGTGYNEQFF. CDR3 nucleotides: TGTGCCAGCGTCTACGGGACAGGTTACAATGAGCAGTTCTTC. The full variable domain, completed using reference TRBV7-9 and TRBJ2-1, is DTGVSQNPRHKITKRGQNVTFRCDPISEHNRLYWYRQTLGQGPEFLTYFQNEAQLEKSRLLSDRFSAERPKGSFSTLEIQRTEQGDSAMYLCASVYGTGYNEQFFGPGTRLTVL.

The V and J genes are TRBV7-9 and TRBJ1-2; 7 nucleotides line up with TRBD1. V lost 5 bases and J lost 8; bases outside the gene matches: 17. Germline CDR1 SEHNR, CDR2 FQNEAQ (reference sequence). The length of the CDR3 is 16 residues. The CDR3 sequence is CASSPDNRGFFNGYTF. The DNA for the CDR3 is TGTGCCAGCAGCCCAGACAACAGGGGATTCTTCAACGGCTACACCTTC.

The chain links TRBV9 to TRBJ1-1; D is perhaps TRBD1 (6 bases). The CDR3 covers 17 residues. Between the trimmed V and J ends, which lost 4 bases and 4 bases, there was a span of 23 bases. CDR1 is SGDLS and CDR2 is YYNGEE in the germline V gene. CDR3 residues: CASSNRQALRMSTEAFF. The CDR3, as DNA: TGTGCCAGCAGCAATCGACAGGCGTTAAGAATGAGCACTGAAGCTTTCTTT.

The V call is TRBV7-9, the J call TRBJ2-7; a possible D gene is TRBD1 (6 bases). Between the trimmed V and J ends, which lost 3 bases and 1 base, there was a span of 7 bases. The germline CDR1 and CDR2 sequences are SEHNR and FQNEAQ (reference sequence). The CDR3 runs to 13 residues. CDR3 DNA: TGTGCCAGCAGCTTGGACAGTTCCTACGAGCAGTACTTC. Translated: CASSLDSSYEQYF.

The V call is TRBV27, the J call TRBJ2-5, with 13 nucleotides matching TRBD2. Trimming removed 4 bases from V and 4 bases from J; junction bases left unmatched: 6. The CDR3 length is 16 residues. CDR1 and CDR2 from the germline V gene are MNHEY and SMNVEV (reference sequence). CDR3 protein: CASSSRLAGGVETQYF. CDR3 sequence (DNA): TGTGCCAGCAGTTCCCGACTAGCGGGGGGCGTAGAGACCCAGTACTTC.

The chain has TRBV30 and TRBJ1-1; TRBD1 might be the D (5 bases). V dropped 0 bases and J dropped 8 bases, with 22 bases sitting between them. Germline CDR1 and CDR2: GTSNPN and SVGIG (reference sequence). The CDR3 covers 16 residues. The CDR3 is CAWSVRVTARKPEAFF. The CDR3 DNA reads TGTGCCTGGAGTGTACGGGTGACAGCCCGCAAACCCGAAGCTTTCTTT. The whole variable domain, filled in from reference TRBV30 and TRBJ1-1, reads SQTIHQWPATLVQPVGSPLSLECTVEGTSNPNLYWYRQAAGRGLQLLFYSVGIGQISSEVPQNLSASRPQDRQFILSSKKLLLSDSGFYLCAWSVRVTARKPEAFFGQGTRLTVV.

The genes are TRBV5-1 and TRBJ2-7; TRBD1 agrees at 9 bases. In germline, CDR1 is SGHRS, CDR2 YFSETQ. The CDR3 extends over 15 amino acids. J lost 6 bases, V lost 0 bases, and 7 bases had no gene match. CDR3 sequence: CASSLGGTGSGEQYF. For the CDR3, the DNA is TGCGCCAGCAGCTTGGGCGGGACAGGGTCAGGCGAGCAGTACTTC.

The V and J genes are TRBV6-6 and TRBJ2-3; D not resolved. V dropped 3 bases and J dropped 0 bases, with 10 bases sitting between them. This CDR3 is built from 15 residues. Per the germline V gene, CDR1 is MNHNY and CDR2 is SVGAGI (reference sequence). This CDR3 reads CASSYWASSTDTQYF. CDR3 in DNA: TGTGCCAGCAGTTATTGGGCAAGTAGCACAGATACGCAGTATTTT.

The chain links TRBV5-1 to TRBJ2-1; 11 bases map to TRBD2. In germline, CDR1 is SGHRS, CDR2 YFSETQ. There are 16 residues in the CDR3. Trimming cost V 4 bases and J 0 bases; bases outside gene matches: 3. In DNA, the CDR3 is TGCGCCAGCAGCACTAGCGGGGGCTACTCCTACAATGAGCAGTTCTTC. Its protein is CASSTSGGYSYNEQFF.

This clone has just one count. The rearrangement links TRBV5-4 to TRBJ2-1, with 11 bases fitting TRBD1. The ends lost 4 bases at V and 6 bases at J; junction bases unmatched: 9. The CDR3 has 16 residues. Looked up from germline, CDR1 is SGHNT and CDR2 is YYREEE (reference sequence). The CDR3 region is CASSPAGQGAGNEQFF. CDR3 sequence (DNA): TGTGCCAGCAGCCCCGCAGGACAGGGGGCAGGCAATGAGCAGTTCTTC. Full variable domain (outside the CDR3, taken from reference TRBV5-4 and TRBJ2-1): ETGVTQSPTHLIKTRGQQVTLRCSSQSGHNTVSWYQQALGQGPQFIFQYYREEENGRGNFPPRFSGLQFPNYSSELNVNALELDDSALYLCASSPAGQGAGNEQFFGPGTRLTVL.

V gene TRBV19 combines with J gene TRBJ2-6, with D possibly being TRBD2 (5 bases). The CDR3 contains 16 residues. Between the trimmed V and J ends, which lost 3 bases and 0 bases, there was a span of 9 bases. Germline values: CDR1 LNHDA, CDR2 SQIVND (reference sequence). The chain's CDR3 is CASSMDGLSGANVLTF. The DNA of the CDR3 is TGTGCCAGTAGTATGGACGGACTCTCTGGGGCCAACGTCCTGACTTTC.

The chain employs TRBV7-6 and TRBJ2-1; 8 positions match TRBD2. The V segment lost 5 bases and the J segment 5 bases; nucleotides outside the gene matches: 14. Looked up from germline, CDR1 is SGHVS and CDR2 is FNYEAQ. CDR3 size: 17 residues. This CDR3 reads CASSGRRGATKDNEQFF. CDR3 sequence (DNA): TGTGCCAGCAGCGGACGGCGGGGGGCAACTAAGGACAATGAGCAGTTCTTC.

CDR3 DNA sequence: TGTGCCAGCAGCCCCGGGACAGGTGGGCAAATCCACTTT. Translating gives CASSPGTGGQIHF. This chain joins TRBV13 and TRBJ1-6, with TRBD1 matching over 8 bases. V trimming: 5 bases; J trimming: 17 bases; junction bases outside the gene matches: 11. Germline values: CDR1 PRHDT, CDR2 FYEKMQ (reference sequence). CDR3 size: 13 residues.

This clone was seen only once. The chain couples TRBV7-2 to TRBJ2-5; TRBD2 is a possible D gene (7 bases). Per the germline V gene, CDR1 is SGHTA and CDR2 is FQGNSA. The CDR3 spans 16 residues. V lost 4 bases to trimming and J lost 0 bases, with 15 bases between them. CDR3 DNA: TGTGCCAGCAGCTGGGGGGGGGACAAGTACCAAGAGACCCAGTACTTC. Protein: CASSWGGDKYQETQYF.

The chain joins TRBV29-1 to TRBJ2-7; D is possibly TRBD1 or TRBD2 (5 bases each). CDR3 size: 14 residues. Trimming took 1 base from V and 3 from J, leaving 13 bases between them. The germline V gene encodes CDR1 SQVTM and CDR2 ANQGSEA. For the CDR3, the DNA is TGCAGCGTTGAAGGACTCAAGGGGAGCTACGAGCAGTACTTC. Translating it yields CSVEGLKGSYEQYF.

V and J are TRBV7-8 and TRBJ2-6; D is unresolved. V lost 0 bases, J lost 3 bases, and 9 bases lay in between. The CDR3 is 16 residues long. CDR1 is SGHVS, CDR2 FQNEAQ, per germline. The CDR3 loop is CASSLAGPGGANVLTF. The CDR3 DNA is TGTGCCAGCAGCTTAGCCGGACCGGGTGGGGCCAACGTCCTGACTTTC.